These 30 T cell receptor beta chains came from one sample sequenced in a study of blood T cells in healthy people across ages. Using a J-beta primer mix together with a sample-barcoded 5' primer, a second PCR was run for roughly 7 to 11 cycles. TCRdb reprocessed the 5' RACE reads with MiXCR, giving one entry per CDR3 protein. The sample lists roughly 1.9 million distinct CDR3 sequences; about 39% were seen once. Sequenced material: blood. The receptors come from a human donor in good health.

This clonotype was counted between two and nine times. The V call is TRBV5-5, the J call TRBJ2-1; no reliable D call. CDR1 is SGHKS and CDR2 is YYEKEE in the germline V gene (reference sequence). V lost 3 bases and J lost 0, with 13 bases in between. This CDR3 region has 16 residues. CDR3 sequence (DNA): TGTGCCAGCAGCTCAGGACCGTCCAGCTCCTACAATGAGCAGTTCTTC. Residues: CASSSGPSSSYNEQFF. Using reference TRBV5-5 and TRBJ2-1 for the parts outside the CDR3, the full variable domain is DAGVTQSPTHLIKTRGQQVTLRCSPISGHKSVSWYQQVLGQGPQFIFQYYEKEERGRGNFPDRFSARQFPNYSSELNVNALLLGDSALYLCASSSGPSSSYNEQFFGPGTRLTVL.

The chain recombines TRBV9 with TRBJ1-4; the D is unclear. CDR3 length equals 15 residues. V shed 4 bases and J shed 6 bases, with 16 bases lying between them. The germline CDR1 and CDR2 sequences are SGDLS and YYNGEE. The CDR3 DNA follows: TGTGCCAGCAGCCCACCCGGCGTGAAGCATGAAAAACTGTTTTTT. It codes for CASSPPGVKHEKLFF.

The table lists this clonotype with many counts. The chain uses TRBV9 and TRBJ2-4; no clear D. CDR1 and CDR2 (germline): SGDLS, YYNGEE. CDR3 length: 13 amino acids. Trimming stripped 0 bases from V and 8 bases from J, with 9 bases between. For the CDR3, the DNA is TGTGCCAGCAGCGTAGGCGAGCGCGACATTCAGTACTTC. As protein: CASSVGERDIQYF.

The gene calls are TRBV7-2 and TRBJ2-7, with D perhaps matching TRBD2 (5 bases). CDR3 length equals 15 residues. The V gene's germline CDR1 is SGHTA and CDR2 FQGNSA. Trimming cost V 5 bases and J 1 base, with 15 bases left between them. This CDR3 reads CASSQSGRSSYEQYF. The CDR3 nucleotides are TGTGCCAGCAGCCAGAGCGGACGGAGTTCCTACGAGCAGTACTTC. Variable domain in full (rest from reference TRBV7-2 and TRBJ2-7): GAGVSQSPSNKVTEKGKDVELRCDPISGHTALYWYRQSLGQGLEFLIYFQGNSAPDKSGLPSDRFSAERTGGSVSTLTIQRTQQEDSAVYLCASSQSGRSSYEQYFGPGTRLTVT.

The chain employs TRBV15 and TRBJ2-7; the match to TRBD1 covers 7 bases. The V gene end was trimmed by 4 bases and the J gene end by 0 bases; junction bases not matched to a gene: 6. The CDR3 is 15 residues long. CDR1 and CDR2 (germline): LNHNV, YYDKDF (reference sequence). CDR3 bases: TGTGCCACCAGCACACCGACAGGGAGCTCCTACGAGCAGTACTTC. This codes for CATSTPTGSSYEQYF.

This clonotype occurred once. Germline is not matched at one junction end, which may reflect a read error. The V gene is TRBV9, the J gene TRBJ2-1; D remains unclear. In germline, CDR1 is SGDLS, CDR2 YYNGEE. The CDR3 consists of 14 residues. The DNA for the CDR3 is TGTGCCAGCAGCGTAGGGAACATACGCAATGGGCAGTTCTTC. Its translation is CASSVGNIRNGQFF.

V gene TRBV28 combines with J gene TRBJ2-1, with D perhaps given as TRBD1 or TRBD2 (5 bases each). The V end was cut by 6 bases, the J end by 4 bases, with 19 bases between. CDR3 length: 16 amino acids. From germline, CDR1 is MDHEN and CDR2 SYDVKM. CDR3 region: CASSPTSGQLYNEQFF. In nucleotides, the CDR3 is TGTGCCAGCAGCCCCACGTCGGGGCAGCTTTACAATGAGCAGTTCTTC.

The CDR3 DNA reads TGTGCCAGCAGCCTCGGGACAGGAGAATACTATGGCTACACCTTC. Protein: CASSLGTGEYYGYTF. The chain carries TRBV7-2 and TRBJ1-2, with TRBD1 matching 8 bases. The J segment lost 3 bases and the V segment lost 5 bases, leaving 8 bases of the junction unmatched. The CDR3 extends over 15 amino acids. Germline-derived CDR1 and CDR2 are SGHTA and FQGNSA.

The chain couples TRBV6-6 to TRBJ2-3; 10 bases are a match to TRBD2. Trimming cost V 2 bases and J 2 bases; bases outside gene matches: 7. In germline, CDR1 is MNHNY, CDR2 SVGAGI (reference sequence). The CDR3 consists of 17 residues. The CDR3 loop is CASSYPFSGGPTDTQYF. In DNA form, the CDR3 reads TGTGCCAGCAGTTACCCGTTTAGCGGGGGGCCCACAGATACGCAGTATTTT.

In its sample, this clonotype was seen many times. This chain uses TRBV6-5 with TRBJ2-1; 10 positions match TRBD1. This CDR3 region has 13 residues. V trimming: 7 bases; J trimming: 10 bases; junction bases outside the gene matches: 7. Germline assignment: CDR1 MNHEY and CDR2 SVGAGI. The CDR3 coding sequence is TGTGCCAGCACCCTTGACAGGGGGCAAGAGCAGTTCTTC. Translating it yields CASTLDRGQEQFF.

V is TRBV5-5 and J is TRBJ1-1, with TRBD1 identical over 11 bases. After removal of 0 bases from V and 4 bases from J, the junction contained 5 bases not matched to a gene. Germline CDR1 and CDR2: SGHKS and YYEKEE (reference sequence). The CDR3 sequence is 16 residues long. CDR3: CASSLARDRGFTEAFF. The CDR3 DNA reads TGTGCCAGCAGCTTGGCTAGGGACAGGGGGTTCACTGAAGCTTTCTTT. Variable domain in full (rest from reference TRBV5-5 and TRBJ1-1): DAGVTQSPTHLIKTRGQQVTLRCSPISGHKSVSWYQQVLGQGPQFIFQYYEKEERGRGNFPDRFSARQFPNYSSELNVNALLLGDSALYLCASSLARDRGFTEAFFGQGTRLTVV.

This clonotype came up many times. The chain is built from TRBV4-2 and TRBJ2-1; possibly TRBD2 for D (5 bases). The CDR3 is made up of 15 amino acids. V gave up 0 bases and J gave up 4 bases, with 10 bases separating them. Germline V CDR1 and CDR2: LGHNA, YNFKEQ. The CDR3 bases are TGTGCCAGCAGCCAAGAGGGCGGGTCTTACAATGAGCAGTTCTTC. Translation gives CASSQEGGSYNEQFF.

For this clonotype: This may arise from a read error, as a much more abundant clone is one base away. CDR3 amino acids: CASSSTSASYEQYF. CDR3 DNA sequence: TGTGCCAGCAGCTCCACTAGCGCCTCCTACGAGCAGTACTTC. This chain connects TRBV5-5 to TRBJ2-7; 7 nucleotides match TRBD2. The CDR3 has 14 amino acids. Trimming took 3 bases from V and 0 from J; bases not matched to a gene: 3. Germline loops: CDR1 SGHKS, CDR2 YYEKEE (reference sequence).

In this sample, this clonotype turned up a few times. The V call is TRBV7-3, the J call TRBJ1-1; D not certain. Trimming stripped 6 bases from V and 3 bases from J, with 14 bases between. The CDR3 sequence is 14 residues long. Germline V lookup: CDR1 SGHTA, CDR2 FQGTGA. CDR3 in amino acids: CASSPGYGHTEAFF. The CDR3 DNA follows: TGTGCCAGCAGTCCAGGATATGGCCACACTGAAGCTTTCTTT.

This clonotype has more than one count but fewer than ten. This chain uses TRBV28 with TRBJ2-1, with 8 bases aligning to TRBD1. The V gene's germline CDR1 is MDHEN and CDR2 SYDVKM. This CDR3 spans 15 amino acids. The V and J ends lost 7 bases and 7 bases, in that order; junction bases with no gene match: 12. The CDR3 region is CASTSIAGGSNEQFF. CDR3 DNA sequence: TGTGCCAGCACCTCGATCGCAGGGGGCTCTAATGAGCAGTTCTTC. Using reference TRBV28 and TRBJ2-1 for the parts outside the CDR3, the full variable domain is DVKVTQSSRYLVKRTGEKVFLECVQDMDHENMFWYRQDPGLGLRLIYFSYDVKMKEKGDIPEGYSVSREKKERFSLILESASTNQTSMYLCASTSIAGGSNEQFFGPGTRLTVL.

V and J are TRBV4-1 and TRBJ1-6, with D uncertain. This CDR3 has 15 residues. Germline V gives CDR1 MGHRA, CDR2 YSYEKL. Trimming removed 0 bases from V and 4 bases from J, with 7 bases in between. The CDR3 DNA sequence: TGCGCCAGCAGCCAAGATCCCGTTTATAATTCACCCCTCCACTTT. This gives the protein CASSQDPVYNSPLHF.

The V and J genes are TRBV4-3 and TRBJ1-6, with D possibly being TRBD1 (6 bases). CDR1 and CDR2 from the germline V gene are LGHNA and YSLEER. Trimming removed 4 bases from V and 7 bases from J, with 14 bases in between. The CDR3 extends over 15 amino acids. Written as DNA, the CDR3 is TGCGCCAGCAGCCTCTCAGGGGCTATGAATTCACCCCTCCACTTT. It specifies CASSLSGAMNSPLHF.

CDR3 in DNA: TGCAGTGCTAGAGGGTACAGGGGGCGAGAGCAGTTCTTC. Amino acid sequence: CSARGYRGREQFF. The chain links TRBV20-1 to TRBJ2-1; 9 bases match TRBD1. This CDR3 has 13 amino acids. The germline gives CDR1 DFQATT, CDR2 SNEGSKA (reference sequence). Trimming took 1 base from V and 10 from J; bases not matched to a gene: 5.

The gene calls are TRBV30 and TRBJ1-2, with 9 bases that match TRBD1. This CDR3 has 14 residues. Germline loops: CDR1 GTSNPN, CDR2 SVGIG (reference sequence). V lost 3 bases to trimming and J lost 8 bases; unmatched junction nucleotides: 10. In nucleotides, the CDR3 is TGTGCCTGGAGGAGGGCCGGGACAGGGTACGGCTACACCTTC. Its protein is CAWRRAGTGYGYTF.

This clonotype was observed once. The chain joins TRBV5-1 to TRBJ2-7; possibly TRBD1 or TRBD2 for D (5 bases each). Trimming shortened V by 8 bases and J by 0 bases, and 18 bases separated the two germline ends. CDR3 length: 15 residues. Germline CDR1 SGHRS, CDR2 YFSETQ. This chain's CDR3 is CASGTETLSSYEQYF. As DNA, the CDR3 is TGCGCCAGTGGGACGGAGACGTTGAGCTCCTACGAGCAGTACTTC.

V gene TRBV20-1 combines with J gene TRBJ1-5, with 7 bases matching TRBD1. The junction had 10 bases not matched to a gene; V was cut back by 6 bases and J by 8 bases. Germline V lookup: CDR1 DFQATT, CDR2 SNEGSKA (reference sequence). There are 13 residues in the CDR3. CDR3 bases: TGCAGTGCCCTTGACCAGGGGGGTAAGCCCCAGCATTTT. It is translated as CSALDQGGKPQHF.

The V gene is TRBV10-3, the J gene TRBJ2-3; TRBD2 aligns across 7 bases. CDR3 length: 17 amino acids. CDR1 ENHRY and CDR2 SYGVKD come from the germline V gene. The ends lost 2 bases at V and 1 base at J; junction bases unmatched: 9. CDR3 DNA: TGTGCCATCAGTGAGAATCGGGGGGACTATGGCACAGATACGCAGTATTTT. The encoded protein is CAISENRGDYGTDTQYF.

This sequence joins TRBV12-3 or TRBV12-4 and TRBJ2-7; 7 nucleotides line up with TRBD1. The CDR3 spans 14 residues. Germline trimming cut 10 bases from V and 3 bases from J; bases unmatched to any gene: 12. The CDR3 coding sequence is TGTGCCAACAGCAAACCGGGACAGAACTACGAGCAGTACTTC. Amino acid sequence: CANSKPGQNYEQYF.

This clonotype was recorded many times. The chain links TRBV6-5 to TRBJ1-6, with D maybe TRBD1 (5 bases). With 6 bases removed from V and 7 bases from J, the gap between germline ends came to 7 bases. Germline assignment: CDR1 MNHEY and CDR2 SVGAGI. The CDR3 spans 12 residues. CDR3 in DNA: TGTGCCAGCAGCTACAGGAATTCACCCCTCCACTTT. Its protein is CASSYRNSPLHF.

This clonotype was found once. Compared with germline, one end of the junction differs, possibly owing to a read error. The gene calls are TRBV6-2 or TRBV6-3 and TRBJ1-2; D remains unclear. The CDR3 is made up of 13 amino acids. CDR1 and CDR2 (germline): MNHEY, SVGEGT. CDR3 amino acids: CANSYSYSYGYTF. The CDR3 coding sequence is TGTGCCAACAGTTACTCATACAGCTATGGCTACACCTTC.

The chain joins TRBV13 to TRBJ2-7; a weak D match, TRBD1 (6 bases). The CDR3 is 12 residues long. The V end was cut by 4 bases, the J end by 8 bases, with 12 bases between. Germline lookup yields CDR1 PRHDT and CDR2 FYEKMQ (reference sequence). The CDR3, as DNA: TGTGCCAGCAGCTCCCAGGGGATGAAGCAGTACTTC. Protein: CASSSQGMKQYF.

V is TRBV4-1 and J is TRBJ2-1, with TRBD2 as a possible D gene (6 bases). Trimming left V 5 bases short and J 9 bases short, with 17 bases between. CDR3 size: 14 residues. Germline lookup yields CDR1 MGHRA and CDR2 YSYEKL. As DNA, the CDR3 is TGCGCCAGCAGCTCGACGTACCGGGACTCTGAGCAGTTCTTC. The encoded protein is CASSSTYRDSEQFF.

The chain is built from TRBV7-2 and TRBJ2-1; weak D call: TRBD2 (5 bases). V lost 7 bases to trimming and J lost 5 bases, with 15 bases between them. The germline CDR1 and CDR2 sequences are SGHTA and FQGNSA. This CDR3 region has 14 residues. The DNA of the CDR3 is TGTGCCAGCACCCACGGGAACATAAACAATGAGCAGTTCTTC. Its translation: CASTHGNINNEQFF.

The chain has TRBV7-2 and TRBJ1-5; D remains ambiguous. V gave up 5 bases and J gave up 7 bases, with 12 bases separating them. This CDR3 contains 13 residues. Germline assignment: CDR1 SGHTA and CDR2 FQGNSA. The CDR3 sequence: CASSGGPPQPQHF. The DNA of the CDR3 is TGTGCCAGCAGCGGAGGCCCCCCCCAGCCCCAGCATTTT.

As regards this clonotype: At one end, the junction sequence differs from germline, possibly due to a read error. The V call is TRBV28, the J call TRBJ2-7; 7 bases are a match to TRBD1. Germline V gene sequence: CDR1 MDHEN, CDR2 SYDVKM. The CDR3 runs 15 residues. In DNA, the CDR3 is TGTGCCGGCAGTTGGTACAACAGGGGCGGCTACGAGCAGTACTTC. Its translation is CAGSWYNRGGYEQYF.